These 17 T cell receptor beta chains share one sample of origin, sequenced in a study of T cell responses to AZD1222 COVID-19 vaccine. The table came from immunoSEQ multiplex PCR; TCRdb's copy has only in-frame clones and leaves some out. The sample carries some 150,000 clones, approximately 88% recorded once. Sequencing used peripheral blood, obtained on day 0 of AZD1222 vaccination. These receptors were taken from an adult in good health.

The genes are TRBV5-1 and TRBJ1-6, with D maybe TRBD1 (6 bases). The germline V and J ends were trimmed by 0 bases and 5 bases, with 9 bases remaining between them. The CDR3 consists of 15 residues. CDR1 is SGHRS, CDR2 YFSETQ, per germline. CDR3 bases: TGCGCCAGCAGCTTGGGCAGGGGCGATAATTCACCCCTCCACTTT. Protein: CASSLGRGDNSPLHF.

The gene calls are TRBV4-2 and TRBJ2-2, with 9 bases identical to TRBD2. The CDR3 contains 15 residues. V dropped 7 bases and J dropped 2; count of bases not matched to a gene: 5. From germline, CDR1 is LGHNA and CDR2 YNFKEQ. The CDR3, as DNA: TGTGCCAGCACTAGCGGGGTCCTTAACACCGGGGAGCTGTTTTTT. Translated, it gives CASTSGVLNTGELFF.

The chain links TRBV2 to TRBJ2-2; 11 positions match TRBD1. Germline trimming cut 6 bases from V and 2 bases from J; bases unmatched to any gene: 5. CDR3 size: 16 residues. The V gene's germline CDR1 is SNHLY and CDR2 FYNNEI. The CDR3: CASRIWTGGNTGELFF. CDR3 DNA sequence: TGTGCCAGCAGGATCTGGACAGGGGGCAACACCGGGGAGCTGTTTTTT.

The chain joins TRBV6-5 to TRBJ2-7; the match to TRBD1 covers 7 bases. J was trimmed by 3 bases and V by 2 bases; bases with no gene match: 4. The CDR3 totals 14 residues. Per the germline V gene, CDR1 is MNHEY and CDR2 is SVGAGI. The CDR3 coding sequence is TGTGCCAGCAGTTACCTCCGGACAGGCTACGAGCAGTACTTC. Protein: CASSYLRTGYEQYF.

The genes are TRBV5-5 and TRBJ2-7; a weak D match, TRBD2 (6 bases). Germline CDR1 and CDR2: SGHKS and YYEKEE (reference sequence). With 2 bases removed from V and 3 bases from J, the gap between germline ends came to 12 bases. The CDR3 is 14 amino acids. The CDR3 sequence is CASSFWGVGYEQYF. In DNA, the CDR3 is TGTGCCAGCAGCTTTTGGGGGGTGGGCTACGAGCAGTACTTC.

The gene calls are TRBV24-1 and TRBJ2-7; 7 nucleotides align to TRBD1. Germline V gene data show CDR1 as KGHDR and CDR2 as SFDVKD. The CDR3 loop spans 18 amino acids. Unmatched junction bases numbered 19, after V lost 3 bases and J lost 6 bases. In nucleotides, the CDR3 is TGTGCCACCAGTGATCCCGACTCGACCAGGACAGGAGAATGCGAGCAGTACTTC. Translated, it gives CATSDPDSTRTGECEQYF.

J is TRBJ1-2 and V is TRBV7-2; D remains unclear. CDR3 size: 18 residues. Trimming cost V 1 base and J 1 base, with 19 bases left between them. Germline CDR1 reads SGHTA; CDR2 reads FQGNSA. CDR3 in DNA: TGTGCCAGCAGCTTAGAGGGCCAGATCCCCAGTCATAACTATGGCTACACCTTC. This gives the protein CASSLEGQIPSHNYGYTF.

The chain is built from TRBV28 and TRBJ1-4; D is perhaps TRBD1 (5 bases). Per germline, CDR1 MDHEN and CDR2 SYDVKM. Trimming took off 11 bases at V and 0 bases at J, with 19 bases between the two ends. The CDR3 consists of 16 residues. The CDR3 DNA reads TGTGCCGGCCCCGGCAGGGAGGATCCAACTAATGAAAAACTGTTTTTT. Residues: CAGPGREDPTNEKLFF.

This chain links TRBV7-2 with TRBJ1-2; 8 nucleotides match TRBD1. The CDR3 is 14 amino acids. Per the germline V gene, CDR1 is SGHTA and CDR2 is FQGNSA. V lost 3 bases, J lost 4 bases, and 4 bases stayed unmatched. The CDR3 region has the DNA TGTGCCAGCAGCTTCGCCAGGGGGCTCTATGGCTACACCTTC. Translating gives CASSFARGLYGYTF.

The rearrangement joins TRBV10-3 to TRBJ2-2; D is perhaps TRBD2 (5 bases). CDR1 and CDR2 (germline): ENHRY, SYGVKD. The CDR3 consists of 15 residues. Deletions cut 6 bases from V and 0 bases from J, with 11 bases between. CDR3 sequence (DNA): TGTGCCATCAGGCCCGAACTAGCGAACACCGGGGAGCTGTTTTTT. Its translation: CAIRPELANTGELFF.

V and J are TRBV10-2 and TRBJ1-6; 7 nucleotides match TRBD1. Trimming removed 4 bases from V and 6 bases from J; junction bases left unmatched: 6. The germline V gene has CDR1 WSHSY and CDR2 SAAADI. The CDR3 contains 15 residues. CDR3 region: CASSVQGGFNSPLHF. In DNA form, the CDR3 reads TGCGCCAGCAGTGTGCAGGGGGGGTTTAATTCACCCCTCCACTTT.

This clone was detected once. The rearrangement joins TRBV19 to TRBJ2-7; D gene ambiguous. CDR3 size: 13 residues. The V end lost 10 bases, the J end lost 5 bases, and 18 bases lay between the germline ends. CDR1 and CDR2 from the germline V gene are LNHDA and SQIVND (reference sequence). The CDR3 loop is CATARGEGNEQYF. CDR3 coding DNA: TGTGCCACCGCGAGAGGAGAAGGTAACGAGCAGTACTTC.

This chain links TRBV29-1 with TRBJ2-7, with 8 positions matching TRBD1. The V and J ends lost 7 bases and 1 base, in that order; junction bases with no gene match: 3. The germline CDR1 and CDR2 sequences are SQVTM and ANQGSEA. The length of the CDR3 is 12 residues. CDR3 nucleotide sequence: TGCAGCGGCGGGACAGGTTCCTACGAGCAGTACTTC. It specifies CSGGTGSYEQYF.

This clone was counted between two and nine times. J is TRBJ2-4 and V is TRBV27; D not certain. V shed 6 bases and J shed 0 bases, with 6 bases lying between them. The CDR3 has 13 residues. The germline gives CDR1 MNHEY, CDR2 SMNVEV (reference sequence). CDR3 loop: CASRDLAKNIQYF. CDR3 coding DNA: TGTGCCAGCAGGGATTTAGCCAAAAACATTCAGTACTTC.

J is TRBJ1-2 and V is TRBV5-1, with TRBD1 identical over 8 bases. V lost 3 bases and J lost 5; bases outside the gene matches: 12. Germline CDR1 reads SGHRS; CDR2 reads YFSETQ. This CDR3 is 16 amino acids long. The CDR3 region is CASSYTGGNGPYGYTF. The CDR3 DNA sequence: TGCGCCAGCAGCTATACAGGGGGGAATGGCCCTTATGGCTACACCTTC.

The chain uses TRBV7-8 and TRBJ1-1; D not resolved. CDR1 and CDR2 (germline): SGHVS, FQNEAQ. Trimming cost V 4 bases and J 5 bases, with 11 bases left between them. The CDR3 is 13 amino acids. The CDR3, as DNA: TGTGCCAGCAGCTCCTACGGCGGAACTGAAGCTTTCTTT. Residues: CASSSYGGTEAFF.

The rearrangement links TRBV5-1 to TRBJ1-1; D gene unclear. The germline gives CDR1 SGHRS, CDR2 YFSETQ. The CDR3 length is 13 residues. Trimming stripped 4 bases from V and 5 bases from J, with 12 bases between. CDR3 sequence (DNA): TGCGCCAGCAGCCCCGGCCTCGGGACTGAAGCTTTCTTT. Amino acid sequence: CASSPGLGTEAFF.